This T cell receptor beta chain was sequenced for a study of blood T cell repertoires in COVID-19. Study in general: There were acute and convalescent COVID-19 samples, and they came from the United States, Italy and Spain. Sources were T cells, B-cell-depleted T cells, or PBMCs; the material itself was cDNA or gDNA.

In the authors' methods: Reference gene primer amplification gave nucleated cell count estimates. Assay used: immunoSEQ multiplex PCR; TCRdb lists only in-frame clones, some missing. V and J calls plus clone size are reproduced from that table; the DNA served to infer D and trimming. The sample has roughly 350,000 clones, around nine tenths seen once; the top ten hold 5.5% to 7.5%. Followed longitudinally, the Seattle patients had been enrolled during active infection. J gave up 8 bases and V 4 bases, and 20 bases lay outside the gene matches. Per germline, CDR1 SGHAT and CDR2 FQNNGV. The CDR3 consists of 19 residues.

The rearrangement joins TRBV11-2 to TRBJ2-3; 11 bases map to TRBD2. Input material: peripheral blood. The sequence was obtained from a woman in her seventies with COVID-19, enrolled during active disease. CDR3 sequence reads: CASSSLTSGGHLSQGTQYF. CDR3 in DNA: TGTGCCAGCAGCTCTCTCACTAGCGGGGGCCACCTATCACAGGGTACGCAGTATTTT.